These 20 T cell receptor beta chains came from one sample sequenced in a study of shared clonotypes between healthy human individuals. Assay used: immunoSEQ multiplex PCR; TCRdb lists only in-frame clones, some missing. The table includes millions of clones, 90% to 95% detected once. The sample taken for sequencing was naive CD4+ T cells sorted from blood. Subset meaning: CD45RA+ positively selected. The receptors come from a young man in good health.

The genes are TRBV10-3 and TRBJ2-3; 10 nucleotides align to TRBD2. Trimming cost V 6 bases and J 2 bases; bases outside gene matches: 14. The CDR3 runs 18 residues. The V gene's germline CDR1 is ENHRY and CDR2 SYGVKD. CDR3 DNA sequence: TGTGCCATCAGCAAAGCGGGAGGGCCCGTGACCGACACAGATACGCAGTATTTT. Amino acid sequence: CAISKAGGPVTDTDTQYF.

The chain carries TRBV18 and TRBJ1-3, with 7 bases aligning to TRBD1. The CDR3 totals 14 residues. Trimming cost V 2 bases and J 8 bases; bases outside gene matches: 6. Germline V CDR1 and CDR2: KGHSH, LQKENI. CDR3 DNA sequence: TGTGCCAGCTCACCAGCAGGGGGACGACACACCATATATTTT. It is translated as CASSPAGGRHTIYF.

The gene calls are TRBV27 and TRBJ2-7; 11 bases are a match to TRBD2. CDR3 length equals 16 residues. The trim removed 2 bases at V and 0 bases at J, leaving 3 bases unmatched. Germline CDR1 MNHEY, CDR2 SMNVEV (reference sequence). This CDR3 is CASSLTGTSGSYEQYF. Written as DNA, the CDR3 is TGTGCCAGCAGTTTAACCGGGACTAGCGGCTCCTACGAGCAGTACTTC.

The chain combines TRBV7-8 with TRBJ2-1; perhaps TRBD2 as D (5 bases). The ends were cut back, 5 bases at V and 7 bases at J, with 9 bases in the middle. CDR3 size: 12 residues. Germline assignment: CDR1 SGHVS and CDR2 FQNEAQ. The CDR3 nucleotides read TGTGCCAGCAGCCCCCCGGGGAATGAGCAGTTCTTC. It encodes CASSPPGNEQFF.

The chain combines TRBV10-1 with TRBJ2-5; TRBD2 agrees at 14 bases. J gave up 2 bases and V 9 bases, and 5 bases lay outside the gene matches. The CDR3 is made up of 15 amino acids. Germline CDR1 WNHNN, CDR2 SYGVQD (reference sequence). The CDR3 DNA reads TGCGCCAGGAAGACTAGCGGGAGGGCTCAAGAGACCCAGTACTTC. This encodes CARKTSGRAQETQYF.

The V gene is TRBV6-1, the J gene TRBJ2-3; 7 nucleotides match TRBD2. This CDR3 is built from 14 residues. Germline CDR1 and CDR2: MNHNS and SASEGT. After removal of 4 bases from V and 5 bases from J, the junction contained 6 bases not matched to a gene. The CDR3 reads CASSGAGLGDTQYF. The CDR3 DNA follows: TGTGCCAGCAGTGGAGCGGGGTTGGGAGATACGCAGTATTTT.

The chain has TRBV28 and TRBJ1-4, with D maybe TRBD1 (5 bases). V was shortened by 3 bases and J by 7 bases, with 15 bases between the two germline ends. This CDR3 is 15 amino acids long. Germline loops: CDR1 MDHEN, CDR2 SYDVKM. This CDR3 is CASSFSAGKGEKLFF. The DNA for the CDR3 is TGTGCCAGCAGTTTTAGCGCAGGGAAAGGTGAAAAACTGTTTTTT.

The rearrangement uses TRBV5-8 and TRBJ1-5; the D is unclear. V dropped 1 base and J dropped 2 bases, with 16 bases sitting between them. This CDR3 region has 17 residues. Germline loops: CDR1 SGHTS, CDR2 YDEGEE. Written as DNA, the CDR3 is TGTGCCAGCAGCTTGCGGATCGGGGTGACTGGCAATCAGCCCCAGCATTTT. This translates into CASSLRIGVTGNQPQHF.

The chain has TRBV10-3 and TRBJ2-7, with D perhaps TRBD1 or TRBD2 (6 bases each). CDR3 length equals 14 residues. The germline CDR1 and CDR2 sequences are ENHRY and SYGVKD. The V end was cut by 3 bases, the J end by 1 base, with 10 bases between. The CDR3 spells CAISEQGGSYEQYF. In DNA, the CDR3 is TGTGCCATCAGTGAACAGGGAGGATCCTACGAGCAGTACTTC.

The genes are TRBV6-5 and TRBJ2-2; D is perhaps TRBD1 (6 bases). With 2 bases removed from V and 9 bases from J, the gap between germline ends came to 10 bases. Germline V CDR1 and CDR2: MNHEY, SVGAGI. The CDR3 totals 13 residues. CDR3 sequence: CASSYRQARELFF. The CDR3 DNA sequence: TGTGCCAGCAGTTACCGACAGGCCCGGGAGCTGTTTTTT.

The genes are TRBV5-1 and TRBJ2-1; 9 nucleotides match TRBD2. From germline, CDR1 is SGHRS and CDR2 YFSETQ. V shed 4 bases and J 1 base; nucleotides not matched to a gene: 3. The CDR3 is 15 amino acids. The CDR3 loop reads CASSQTSGSYNEQFF. The DNA of the CDR3 is TGCGCCAGCAGCCAGACTAGCGGATCCTACAATGAGCAGTTCTTC.

V usage is TRBV5-1 and J usage is TRBJ2-3; 10 nucleotides agree with TRBD2. V trimming: 9 bases; J trimming: 3 bases; junction bases outside the gene matches: 10. This CDR3 spans 15 amino acids. CDR1 is SGHRS, CDR2 YFSETQ, per germline. CDR3 in DNA: TGCGCCACCGCGACTAGCGGGTTTGGAACAGATACGCAGTATTTT. Its protein is CATATSGFGTDTQYF.

This clone occurred once. This chain uses TRBV5-1 with TRBJ2-1; TRBD2 matches at 8 bases. The CDR3 covers 13 residues. CDR1 SGHRS and CDR2 YFSETQ come from the germline V gene. V gave up 6 bases and J gave up 6 bases; unmatched junction bases: 5. The DNA of the CDR3 is TGCGCCAGCACCACTAGCGGATTCAATGAGCAGTTCTTC. Protein sequence: CASTTSGFNEQFF.

The V call is TRBV6-5, the J call TRBJ2-7; maybe TRBD1 (6 bases). V lost 0 bases, J lost 4 bases, and 13 bases lay in between. CDR1 is MNHEY, CDR2 SVGAGI, per germline. The CDR3 contains 15 residues. The chain's CDR3 is CASSYSSDRSYEQYF. CDR3 coding DNA: TGTGCCAGCAGTTACTCTAGCGACAGGTCGTACGAGCAGTACTTC.

The rearrangement uses TRBV5-1 and TRBJ2-5; possibly TRBD1 or TRBD2 for D (5 bases each). The V gene's germline CDR1 is SGHRS and CDR2 YFSETQ. The V gene lost 0 bases and the J gene lost 4 bases, with 16 bases spanning the gap. The CDR3 extends over 16 amino acids. The CDR3 sequence: CASSLAGAAPGETQYF. Here the CDR3 DNA reads TGCGCCAGCAGCTTGGCCGGGGCAGCCCCTGGAGAGACCCAGTACTTC.

The sample holds one count of this clone. This sequence joins TRBV5-1 and TRBJ1-5; D ambiguous. V was trimmed by 3 bases and J by 3 bases, leaving 13 bases between them. Germline V gene sequence: CDR1 SGHRS, CDR2 YFSETQ. The CDR3 runs to 15 residues. DNA for the CDR3: TGCGCCAGCAGCTGGACCCCAGGAATCAATCAGCCCCAGCATTTT. It encodes CASSWTPGINQPQHF.

The chain recombines TRBV11-2 with TRBJ2-7, with D perhaps matching TRBD1 (6 bases). Germline CDR1 is SGHAT and CDR2 is FQNNGV. The V gene lost 2 bases and the J gene lost 3 bases, with 11 bases spanning the gap. CDR3 size: 14 residues. In DNA form, the CDR3 reads TGTGCCAGCAGCTTACAGGGACAAAGCTACGAGCAGTACTTC. The encoded protein is CASSLQGQSYEQYF.

In this sample, this clone turned up once. The chain carries TRBV6-5 and TRBJ1-2; D ambiguous. Trimming took off 2 bases at V and 6 bases at J, with 16 bases between the two ends. The CDR3 is 15 residues long. In germline, CDR1 is MNHEY, CDR2 SVGAGI. CDR3 DNA sequence: TGTGCCAGCAGTTACCAACGGGCCACACCCCATGGCTACACCTTC. This gives the protein CASSYQRATPHGYTF.

As to this clone: A single base separates this from a much larger clone, so it may be a read error. The same CDR3 can be traced to other DNA sequences in this sample. The V and J genes are TRBV5-4 and TRBJ1-1; D remains ambiguous. This CDR3 comprises 13 residues. From germline, CDR1 is SGHNT and CDR2 YYREEE (reference sequence). The germline V and J ends were trimmed by 1 base and 1 base, with 5 bases remaining between them. The CDR3: CASSLLGNTEAFF. In nucleotides, the CDR3 is TGTGCCAGCAGCTTGTTAGGGAACACTGAAGCTTTCTTT.

As concerns this clone: The same CDR3 can be traced to other DNA sequences in this sample. This chain links TRBV6-5 with TRBJ2-7; 8 bases line up with TRBD1. Germline-derived CDR1 and CDR2 are MNHEY and SVGAGI. V gave up 0 bases and J gave up 2 bases; unmatched junction bases: 3. The CDR3 is made up of 15 amino acids. CDR3 in amino acids: CASSYSRTGTYEQYF. The DNA of the CDR3 is TGTGCCAGCAGTTACTCCAGGACAGGGACCTACGAGCAGTACTTC.